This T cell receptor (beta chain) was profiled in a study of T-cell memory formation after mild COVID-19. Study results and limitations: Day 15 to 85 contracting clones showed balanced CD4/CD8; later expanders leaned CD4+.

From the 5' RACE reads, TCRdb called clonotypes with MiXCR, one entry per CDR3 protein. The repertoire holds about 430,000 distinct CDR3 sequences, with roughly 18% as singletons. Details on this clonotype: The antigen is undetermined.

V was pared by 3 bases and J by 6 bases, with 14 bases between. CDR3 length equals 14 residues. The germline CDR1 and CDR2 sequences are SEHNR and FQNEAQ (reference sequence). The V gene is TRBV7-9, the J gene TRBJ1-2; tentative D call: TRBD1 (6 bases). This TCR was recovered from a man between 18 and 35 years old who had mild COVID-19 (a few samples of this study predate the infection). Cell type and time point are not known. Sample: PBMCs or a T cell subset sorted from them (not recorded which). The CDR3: CASSLLAGAHGYTF. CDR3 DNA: TGTGCCAGCAGCTTGTTGGCAGGGGCGCATGGCTACACCTTC.